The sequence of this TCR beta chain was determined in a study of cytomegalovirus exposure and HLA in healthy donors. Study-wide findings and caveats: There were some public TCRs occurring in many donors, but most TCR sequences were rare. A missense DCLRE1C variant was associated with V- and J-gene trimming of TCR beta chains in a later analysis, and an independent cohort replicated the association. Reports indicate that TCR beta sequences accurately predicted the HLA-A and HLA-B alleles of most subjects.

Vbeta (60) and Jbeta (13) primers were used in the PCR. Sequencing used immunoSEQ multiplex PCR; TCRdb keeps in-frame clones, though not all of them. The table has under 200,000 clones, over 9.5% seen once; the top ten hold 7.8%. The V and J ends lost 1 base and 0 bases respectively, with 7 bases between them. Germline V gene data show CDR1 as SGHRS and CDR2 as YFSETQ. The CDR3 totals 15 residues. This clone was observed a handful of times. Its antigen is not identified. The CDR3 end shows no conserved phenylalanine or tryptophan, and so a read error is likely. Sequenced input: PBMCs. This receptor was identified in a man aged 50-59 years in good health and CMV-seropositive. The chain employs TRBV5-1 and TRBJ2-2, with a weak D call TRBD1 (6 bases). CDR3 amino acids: CASSLRTANTGELFV. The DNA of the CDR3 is TGCGCCAGCAGCTTGCGGACAGCGAACACCGGGGAGCTGTTTGTT.